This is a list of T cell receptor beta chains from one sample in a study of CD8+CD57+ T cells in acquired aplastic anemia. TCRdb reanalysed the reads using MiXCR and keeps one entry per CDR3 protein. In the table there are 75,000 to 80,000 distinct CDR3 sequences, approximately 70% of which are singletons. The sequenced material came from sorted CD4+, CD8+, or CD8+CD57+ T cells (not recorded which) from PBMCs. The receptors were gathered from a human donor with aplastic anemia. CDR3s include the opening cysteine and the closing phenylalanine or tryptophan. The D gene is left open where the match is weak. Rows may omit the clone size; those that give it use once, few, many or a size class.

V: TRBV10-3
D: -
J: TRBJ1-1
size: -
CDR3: CAIRDPGVTEAFF
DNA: TGTGCCATCAGAGACCCAGGGGTTACTGAAGCTTTCTTT

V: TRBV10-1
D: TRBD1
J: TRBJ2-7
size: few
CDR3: CASSDGQGSPHYEQYF
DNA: TGCGCCAGCAGTGACGGACAGGGCAGCCCCCACTACGAGCAGTACTTC

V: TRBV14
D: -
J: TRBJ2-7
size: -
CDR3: CASSSPYEQYF
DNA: TGTGCCAGTTCGTCGCCTTACGAGCAGTACTTC

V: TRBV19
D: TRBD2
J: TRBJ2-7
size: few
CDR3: CASSSPGGTYEQYF
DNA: TGTGCCAGTAGTAGCCCGGGGGGGACCTACGAGCAGTACTTC

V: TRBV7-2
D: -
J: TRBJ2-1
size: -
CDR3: CACSLYNEQFF
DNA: TGTGCCTGCAGCCTTTACAATGAGCAGTTCTTC

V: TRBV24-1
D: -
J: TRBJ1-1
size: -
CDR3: CASSPALGRGNTEAFF
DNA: TGTGCCAGTAGTCCCGCTCTCGGACGGGGGAACACTGAAGCTTTCTTT

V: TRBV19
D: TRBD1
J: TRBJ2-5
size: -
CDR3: CASSRTGGSGTQYF
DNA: TGTGCCAGTAGCCGTACAGGGGGCAGCGGGACCCAGTACTTC

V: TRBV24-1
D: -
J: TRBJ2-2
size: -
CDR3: CATLDSSNTGELFF
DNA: TGTGCCACCCTTGACAGCTCGAACACCGGGGAGCTGTTTTTT

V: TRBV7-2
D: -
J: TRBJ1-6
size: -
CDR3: CASSIRRSNSPLHF
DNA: TGTGCCAGCAGCATACGGAGGTCCAATTCACCCCTCCACTTT

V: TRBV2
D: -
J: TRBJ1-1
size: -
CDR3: CASISSGTGRNTEAFF
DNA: TGTGCCAGCATATCCTCCGGGACGGGGAGAAACACTGAAGCTTTCTTT

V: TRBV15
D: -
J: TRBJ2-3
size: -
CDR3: CATSIRTVGTDTQYF
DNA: TGTGCCACCAGCATCCGGACGGTCGGCACAGATACGCAGTATTTT

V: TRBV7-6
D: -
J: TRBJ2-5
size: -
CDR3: CASSVRPQETQYF
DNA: TGTGCCAGCAGCGTACGACCGCAAGAGACCCAGTACTTC

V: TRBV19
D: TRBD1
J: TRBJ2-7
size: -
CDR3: CASTKQQGSYYEQYF
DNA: TGTGCCAGTACCAAACAACAGGGGTCCTACTACGAGCAGTACTTC

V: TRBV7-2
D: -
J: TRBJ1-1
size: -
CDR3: CASSPRLGEDAFF
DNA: TGTGCCAGCAGCCCACGTCTAGGGGAGGATGCTTTCTTT

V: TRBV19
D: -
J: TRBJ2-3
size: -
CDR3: CASSWWVGTDTQYF
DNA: TGTGCCAGTAGTTGGTGGGTCGGAACAGATACGCAGTATTTT

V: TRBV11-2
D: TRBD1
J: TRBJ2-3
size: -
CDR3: CASSLSDRAPDTQYF
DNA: TGTGCCAGCAGCCTTTCGGACAGGGCCCCAGATACGCAGTATTTT

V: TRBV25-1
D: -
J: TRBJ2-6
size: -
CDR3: CASSPGGGSGANVLTF
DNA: TGTGCCAGCAGTCCCGGGGGCGGCTCTGGGGCCAACGTCCTGACTTTC

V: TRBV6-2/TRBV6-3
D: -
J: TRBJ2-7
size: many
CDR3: CASSTRLEQYF
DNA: TGTGCCAGCAGTACACGACTCGAGCAGTACTTC

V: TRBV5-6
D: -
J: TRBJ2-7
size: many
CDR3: CASSGGYYEQYF
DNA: TGTGCCAGCAGTGGCGGCTACTACGAGCAGTACTTC

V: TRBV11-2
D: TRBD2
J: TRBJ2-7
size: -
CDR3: CASSRLAEEQYF
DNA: TGTGCCAGCAGCCGACTAGCGGAAGAGCAGTACTTC

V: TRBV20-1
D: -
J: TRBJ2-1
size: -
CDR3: CSAHQDSYNEQFF
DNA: TGCAGTGCTCACCAGGACAGCTACAATGAGCAGTTCTTC

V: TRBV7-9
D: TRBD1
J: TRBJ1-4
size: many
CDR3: CASGQGANEKLFF
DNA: TGTGCCAGCGGACAGGGGGCTAATGAAAAACTGTTTTTT